Listed here are 9 T cell receptor beta chains from one sample, sequenced in a study of blood T cells in healthy people across ages (dated by TCRdb to between 2015 and 2017). Preparation of the library involved 5' RACE. The run used an Illumina HiSeq 2500. A second PCR of about 7 to 12 cycles was run with a J-beta primer mix and a sample-barcoded 5' primer. TCRdb reprocessed the public reads (quality trimming at Q25 with fastp, clone calling with MiXCR) and kept in-frame beta chains. Rows matching on CDR3 protein sequence are summarized as one entry with the most common DNA and genes. This sample holds roughly 410,000 distinct CDR3 sequences; about 49% were observed only once. The top ten hold approximately 51% of the sample. Sequenced: blood. The source is a man aged 55 to 70 in good health.

This clonotype was found once. V is TRBV20-1 and J is TRBJ2-3; D may match TRBD1 or TRBD2 (5 bases each). CDR1 and CDR2 (germline): DFQATT, SNEGSKA (reference sequence). V lost 5 bases and J lost 4, with 22 bases in between. The length of the CDR3 is 16 residues. The CDR3 region is CSAEGTGPSEPDTQYF. CDR3 nucleotides: TGCAGTGCTGAGGGGACCGGGCCGAGCGAGCCAGATACGCAGTATTTT.

This sequence joins TRBV29-1 and TRBJ2-7; the D gene is possibly TRBD2 (5 bases). Per the germline V gene, CDR1 is SQVTM and CDR2 is ANQGSEA. With 2 bases removed from V and 2 bases from J, the gap between germline ends came to 10 bases. The CDR3 loop spans 13 amino acids. This CDR3 reads CSVETAEAYEQYF. The DNA of the CDR3 is TGCAGCGTTGAAACAGCGGAGGCCTACGAGCAGTACTTC.

The chain employs TRBV4-3 and TRBJ2-3, with TRBD2 matching 9 bases. CDR1 is LGHNA and CDR2 is YSLEER in the germline V gene. The CDR3 length is 17 residues. The junction had 8 bases not matched to a gene; V was cut back by 4 bases and J by 0 bases. The CDR3 loop reads CASSRRLAATSTDTQYF. CDR3 coding DNA: TGCGCCAGCAGCCGGAGACTAGCGGCAACTAGCACAGATACGCAGTATTTT.

With regard to this clonotype: At one of its ends the junction is not consistent with the germline gene, which may arise from a read error. The gene calls are TRBV30 and TRBJ1-6; D unresolved. Germline CDR1 is GTSNPN and CDR2 is SVGIG (reference sequence). The CDR3 has 15 amino acids. CDR3 bases: TGTGCCTGGAGTGTTCGAAAGGGTACGGATTCACCTCTCCACTTT. Its translation: CAWSVRKGTDSPLHF.

This clonotype appeared a single time. The chain is built from TRBV10-3 and TRBJ2-7; D may be TRBD1 (5 bases). Germline CDR1 reads ENHRY; CDR2 reads SYGVKD. Trimming left V 5 bases short and J 5 bases short, with 7 bases between. The CDR3 consists of 11 residues. The CDR3 spells CAISLGDEQYF. The CDR3, as DNA: TGTGCCATCAGTTTAGGGGACGAGCAGTACTTC.

Details on this clonotype: A much larger clone lies one base from this, so it may be a read error. This chain links TRBV2 with TRBJ2-3, with D uncertain. Germline V lookup: CDR1 SNHLY, CDR2 FYNNEI. The germline V and J ends were trimmed by 4 bases and 1 base, with 12 bases remaining between them. This CDR3 is 15 amino acids long. CDR3 protein: CASSGPGRGTDTQYF. In DNA, the CDR3 is TGTGCCAGCAGTGGGCCGGGTCGGGGCACAGATACGCAGTATTTT.

This chain uses TRBV5-1 with TRBJ2-7; no reliable D call. The ends were cut back, 3 bases at V and 7 bases at J, with 11 bases in the middle. Germline lookup yields CDR1 SGHRS and CDR2 YFSETQ. CDR3 length: 12 amino acids. The chain's CDR3 is CASSSGPREQYF. The CDR3 DNA reads TGCGCCAGCAGCTCCGGGCCCAGGGAGCAGTACTTC.

This clonotype was detected a few times. This sequence joins TRBV27 and TRBJ2-6; D is uncertain. V shed 1 base and J shed 1 base, with 5 bases lying between them. The CDR3 runs to 15 residues. Germline V gene lookup returns CDR1 MNHEY and CDR2 SMNVEV (reference sequence). This CDR3 reads CASSLFRSGANVLTF. The DNA for the CDR3 is TGTGCCAGCAGTTTATTCCGGTCTGGGGCCAACGTCCTGACTTTC.

With regard to this clonotype: Mismatch with germline at one junction end may stem from a read error. This rearrangement joins TRBV18 to TRBJ2-5; 9 bases fit TRBD1. Germline V gene data show CDR1 as KGHSH and CDR2 as LQKENI. The CDR3 is 16 amino acids. CDR3 region: CAGSPALRTGDNEQYF. The DNA for the CDR3 is TGTGCCGGCTCACCAGCGTTACGGACAGGGGACAATGAGCAGTACTTC.